This is a list of T cell receptor beta chains from one sample in a study of blood T cell repertoires in COVID-19. The assay was immunoSEQ multiplex PCR, and TCRdb's table has in-frame clones only and misses some. The sample has roughly 200,000 clones, approximately 83% seen once. Sequencing was performed on peripheral blood. Receptors originate from a human donor with active or convalescent COVID-19. The donor label of this sample is uncertain. Both conserved end residues are part of each CDR3. A clone size is listed for some rows: how often the clone was seen (once, few, many), or a class if it is expanded.

CASSEDRANTEAFF	TRBV5-4	TRBJ1-1	NA
CASSLAPDRVYEQYF	TRBV5-5	TRBJ2-7	few
CASSSRTSGRNNSGEQYF	TRBV6-9	TRBJ2-7	NA
CATSEWSGGRTNEQFF	TRBV24-1	TRBJ2-1	NA
CASSYSSGVGRTANYGYTF	TRBV6-2/TRBV6-3	TRBJ1-2	NA
CASSLADRRAGEKLFF	TRBV7-9	TRBJ1-4	NA
CASSPRTSGAGGEQFF	TRBV18	TRBJ2-1	NA
CASSPPTGSYEQYF	TRBV28	TRBJ2-7	NA
CASSPGLNYNSPLHF	TRBV3-1/TRBV3-2	TRBJ1-6	once
CAWSVMGTGGYEQYF	TRBV30	TRBJ2-7	NA
CAWSVGLAGANEQFF	TRBV30	TRBJ2-1	once
CASSPSRRVDTEAFF	TRBV7-9	TRBJ1-1	NA
CASSQSLDTQYF	TRBV3-1/TRBV3-2	TRBJ2-3	NA